The clone carrying this TCR beta chain has more than one count but fewer than ten. Its antigen is as yet unknown. The sample originates from a study of cytomegalovirus exposure and HLA in healthy donors. Primers: 60 Vbeta forward and 13 Jbeta reverse. The method was immunoSEQ multiplex PCR; TCRdb's version includes in-frame clones alone and lacks a portion of them. The table lists some 180,000 clones, roughly 80% of them singletons. Study-wide results and caveats: Across donors, presence/absence analyses took sequencing depth to be roughly uniform. In terms of immune exposure information, only CMV serostatus was available.

The TCR originated in a woman younger than 30 in good health and CMV-seronegative. Sequencing was performed on PBMCs.

The CDR3 nucleotides read TGTGCCAGCAGTGTAACCTGGGACAGCTCCTACGAGCAGTACGTC. It translates to CASSVTWDSSYEQYV. The chain joins TRBV28 to TRBJ2-7; TRBD1 aligns across 7 bases. J was trimmed by 0 bases and V by 5 bases; bases with no gene match: 7. The germline CDR1 and CDR2 sequences are MDHEN and SYDVKM. CDR3 length: 15 amino acids.